This entry is about one TCR beta chain. Its cognate antigen is unknown. This sample is part of a study of T-cell reconstitution after alpha-beta-depleted transplantation in children. Study findings and constraints: As was reported, about two months after transplant, alpha-beta T cells came from several hundred expanded graft clones.

After removal of 4 bases from V and 6 bases from J, the junction contained 6 bases not matched to a gene. CDR3 length equals 14 residues. Germline-derived CDR1 and CDR2 are SGHRS and YFSETQ. Unique molecular identifiers were incorporated when the TCRbeta library was constructed. In TCRdb, the PCR reads were re-called with MiXCR into one record per CDR3 protein. Among several thousand distinct CDR3 sequences, around 30% were seen once, and the ten largest hold around 2%. The sample here was peripheral blood, taken 60 days after TCRalphabeta/CD19-depleted stem cell transplant. The genes are TRBV5-1 and TRBJ2-7, with 11 nucleotides matching TRBD1. This TCR derives from a boy less than two years old who had a stem cell transplant for SCID, so the T cells may come from the graft donor. This chain's CDR3 is CASSPGQGDIEQYF. The CDR3 nucleotides are TGCGCCAGCAGCCCGGGACAGGGGGACATCGAGCAGTACTTC. Full variable domain (rest looked up from reference TRBV5-1 and TRBJ2-7): KAGVTQTPRYLIKTRGQQVTLSCSPISGHRSVSWYQQTPGQGLQFLFEYFSETQRNKGNFPGRFSGRQFSNSRSEMNVSTLELGDSALYLCASSPGQGDIEQYFGPGTRLTVT.